The TCR beta chain under discussion was sequenced for a study of immune cell composition in non-small cell lung cancer. The CDR3 spans 15 residues. CDR1 is SGHRS and CDR2 is YFSETQ in the germline V gene. With V trimmed by 4 bases and J by 5 bases, 8 bases remained unmatched. Method: immunoSEQ multiplex PCR; TCRdb's copy keeps in-frame clones and lacks some. The top ten hold roughly 20% of the sample, which has around 4,100 clones, over 70% seen once. Input material: lung tumor tissue. The rearrangement joins TRBV5-1 to TRBJ2-5; 10 bases line up with TRBD2. The clonotype was recovered from a human donor with non-small cell lung cancer. The CDR3 DNA sequence: TGCGCCAGCAGCACCGGGACTAGCGAGGCGGAGACCCAGTACTTC. Protein product: CASSTGTSEAETQYF.